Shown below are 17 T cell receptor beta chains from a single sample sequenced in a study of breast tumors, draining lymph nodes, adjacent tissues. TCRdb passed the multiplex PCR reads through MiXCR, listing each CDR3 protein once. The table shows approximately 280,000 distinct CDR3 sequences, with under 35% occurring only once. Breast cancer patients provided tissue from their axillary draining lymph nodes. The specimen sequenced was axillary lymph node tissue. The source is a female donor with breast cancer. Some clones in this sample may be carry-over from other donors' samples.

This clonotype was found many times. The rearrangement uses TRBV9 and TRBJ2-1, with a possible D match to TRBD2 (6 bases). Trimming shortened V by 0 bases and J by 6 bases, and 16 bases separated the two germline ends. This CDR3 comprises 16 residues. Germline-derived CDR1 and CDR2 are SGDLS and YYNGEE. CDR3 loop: CASSVGAGFKGNEQFF. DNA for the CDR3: TGTGCCAGCAGCGTAGGAGCGGGCTTTAAGGGCAATGAGCAGTTCTTC. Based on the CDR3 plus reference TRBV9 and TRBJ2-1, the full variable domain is DSGVTQTPKHLITATGQRVTLRCSPRSGDLSVYWYQQSLDQGLQFLIQYYNGEERAKGNILERFSAQQFPDLHSELNLSSLELGDSALYFCASSVGAGFKGNEQFFGPGTRLTVL.

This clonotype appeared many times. This CDR3 reads CASSSQQGSSGYGYTF. The CDR3 DNA follows: TGTGCCAGCAGCTCCCAACAGGGCTCATCGGGCTATGGCTACACCTTC. The chain recombines TRBV5-5 with TRBJ1-2; D perhaps matches TRBD1 (6 bases). There are 16 residues in the CDR3. V was trimmed by 3 bases and J by 4 bases, leaving 19 bases between them. Germline assignment: CDR1 SGHKS and CDR2 YYEKEE (reference sequence).

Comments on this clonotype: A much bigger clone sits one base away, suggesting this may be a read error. CDR3 loop: CASSGTDGNQPQHF. CDR3 nucleotides: TGTGCCAGCAGCGGGACAGATGGCAATCAGCCCCAGCATTTT. The rearrangement uses TRBV6-1 and TRBJ1-5; TRBD1 matches at 7 bases. Per germline, CDR1 MNHNS and CDR2 SASEGT. The ends lost 6 bases at V and 2 bases at J; junction bases unmatched: 4. This CDR3 region has 14 residues.

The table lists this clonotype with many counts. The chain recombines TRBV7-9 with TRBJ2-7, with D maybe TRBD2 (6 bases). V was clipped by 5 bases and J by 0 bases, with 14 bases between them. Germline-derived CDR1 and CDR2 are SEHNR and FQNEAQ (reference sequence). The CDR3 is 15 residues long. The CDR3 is CASSVTGGVSYEQYF. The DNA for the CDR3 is TGTGCCAGCAGCGTAACAGGCGGGGTCTCCTACGAGCAGTACTTC.

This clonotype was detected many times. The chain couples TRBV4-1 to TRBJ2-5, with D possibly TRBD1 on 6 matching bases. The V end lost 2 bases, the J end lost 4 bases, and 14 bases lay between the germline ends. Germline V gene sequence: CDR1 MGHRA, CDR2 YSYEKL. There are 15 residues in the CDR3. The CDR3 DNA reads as TGCGCCAGCAGCCAACGACAACAGGGTGGAGAGACCCAGTACTTC. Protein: CASSQRQQGGETQYF.

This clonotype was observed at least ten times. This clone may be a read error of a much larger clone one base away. The CDR3 DNA reads as TGCAGTGCCAGAGCGCCTGGGGCCAACGCCCTGACTTTC. This codes for CSARAPGANALTF. J is TRBJ2-6 and V is TRBV20-1; D possibly corresponds to TRBD1 (5 bases). CDR1 and CDR2 from the germline V gene are DFQATT and SNEGSKA (reference sequence). The length of the CDR3 is 13 residues.

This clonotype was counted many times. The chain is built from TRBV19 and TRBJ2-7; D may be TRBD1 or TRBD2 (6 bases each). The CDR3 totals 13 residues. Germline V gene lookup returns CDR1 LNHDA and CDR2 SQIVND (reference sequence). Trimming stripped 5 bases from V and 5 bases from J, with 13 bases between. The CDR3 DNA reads TGTGCCAGTAGTTTCCCCGGGGGCCACGAGCAGTACTTC. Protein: CASSFPGGHEQYF. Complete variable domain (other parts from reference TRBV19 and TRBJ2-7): DGGITQSPKYLFRKEGQNVTLSCEQNLNHDAMYWYRQDPGQGLRLIYYSQIVNDFQKGDIAEGYSVSREKKESFPLTVTSAQKNPTAFYLCASSFPGGHEQYFGPGTRLTVT.

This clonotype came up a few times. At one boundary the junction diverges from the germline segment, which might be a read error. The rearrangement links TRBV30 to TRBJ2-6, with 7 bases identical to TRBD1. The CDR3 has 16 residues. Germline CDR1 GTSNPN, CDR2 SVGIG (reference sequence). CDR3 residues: CAWNGDSQSGANALTF. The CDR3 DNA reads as TGTGCCTGGAATGGGGACAGTCAATCTGGGGCCAACGCCCTGACTTTC.

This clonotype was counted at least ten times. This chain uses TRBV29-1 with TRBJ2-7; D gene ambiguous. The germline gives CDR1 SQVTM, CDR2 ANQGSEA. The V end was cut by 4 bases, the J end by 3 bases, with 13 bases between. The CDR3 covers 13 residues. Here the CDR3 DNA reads TGCAGCGTTGCTCCTACTCCTCGCTACGAGCAGTACTTC. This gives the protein CSVAPTPRYEQYF.

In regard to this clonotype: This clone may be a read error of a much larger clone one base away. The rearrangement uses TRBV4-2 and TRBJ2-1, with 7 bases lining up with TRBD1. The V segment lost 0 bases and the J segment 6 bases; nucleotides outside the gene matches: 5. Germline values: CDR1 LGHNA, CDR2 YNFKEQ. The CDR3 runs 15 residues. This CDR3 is CASSQDGDSCNEQFF. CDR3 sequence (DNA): TGTGCCAGCAGCCAAGATGGGGACAGTTGCAATGAGCAGTTCTTC.

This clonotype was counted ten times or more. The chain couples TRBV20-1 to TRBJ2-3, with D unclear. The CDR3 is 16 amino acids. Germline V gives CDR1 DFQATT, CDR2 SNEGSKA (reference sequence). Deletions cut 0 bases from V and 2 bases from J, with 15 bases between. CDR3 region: CSARDRRSMNTDTQYF. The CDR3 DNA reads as TGCAGTGCTAGAGATCGTCGAAGTATGAACACAGATACGCAGTATTTT.

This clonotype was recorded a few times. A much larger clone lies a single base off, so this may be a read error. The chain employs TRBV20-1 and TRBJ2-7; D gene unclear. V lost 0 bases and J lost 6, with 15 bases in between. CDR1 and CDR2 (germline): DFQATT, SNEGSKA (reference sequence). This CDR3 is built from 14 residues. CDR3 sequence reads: CSARDGKARSEQYF. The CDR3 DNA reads TGCAGTGCTAGAGATGGAAAGGCTCGGTCCGAGCAGTACTTC.

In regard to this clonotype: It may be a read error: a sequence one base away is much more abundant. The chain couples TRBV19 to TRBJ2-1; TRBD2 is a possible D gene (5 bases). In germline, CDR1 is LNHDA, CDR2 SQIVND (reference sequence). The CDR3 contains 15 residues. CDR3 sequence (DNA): TGTGCCAGTAGTCCAGTAGCGAGGTCCTACAATGAGCGGTTCTTC. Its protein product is CASSPVARSYNERFF. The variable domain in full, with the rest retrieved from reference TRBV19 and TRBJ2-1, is DGGITQSPKYLFRKEGQNVTLSCEQNLNHDAMYWYRQDPGQGLRLIYYSQIVNDFQKGDIAEGYSVSREKKESFPLTVTSAQKNPTAFYLCASSPVARSYNERFFGPGTRLTVL.

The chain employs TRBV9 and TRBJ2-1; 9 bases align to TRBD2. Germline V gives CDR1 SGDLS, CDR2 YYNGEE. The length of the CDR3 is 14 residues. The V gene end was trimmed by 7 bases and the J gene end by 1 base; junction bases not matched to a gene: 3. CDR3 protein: CASLAGVSYNEQFF. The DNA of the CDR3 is TGTGCCAGCTTAGCGGGAGTGTCCTACAATGAGCAGTTCTTC.

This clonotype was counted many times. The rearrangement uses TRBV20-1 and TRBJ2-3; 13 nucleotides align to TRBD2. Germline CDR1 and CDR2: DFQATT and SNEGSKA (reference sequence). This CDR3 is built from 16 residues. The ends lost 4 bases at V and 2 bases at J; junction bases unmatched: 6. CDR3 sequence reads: CSAIWGTSGITDTQYF. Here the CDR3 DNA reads TGCAGTGCTATCTGGGGGACTAGCGGGATCACAGATACGCAGTATTTT.

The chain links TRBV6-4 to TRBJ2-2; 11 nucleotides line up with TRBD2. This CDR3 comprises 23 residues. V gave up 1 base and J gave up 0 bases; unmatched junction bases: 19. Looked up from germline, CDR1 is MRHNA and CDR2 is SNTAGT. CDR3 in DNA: TGTGCCAGCAGTGACTGTAGCGGGAGGGCCAAGGGAGTACGACCTGCGAACACCGGGGAGCTGTTTTTT. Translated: CASSDCSGRAKGVRPANTGELFF.

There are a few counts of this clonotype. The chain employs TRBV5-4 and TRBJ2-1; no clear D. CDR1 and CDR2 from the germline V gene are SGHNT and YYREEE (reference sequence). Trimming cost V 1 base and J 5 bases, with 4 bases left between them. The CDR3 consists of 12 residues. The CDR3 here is CASSLYDNEQFF. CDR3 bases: TGTGCCAGCAGCTTGTACGACAATGAGCAGTTCTTC.